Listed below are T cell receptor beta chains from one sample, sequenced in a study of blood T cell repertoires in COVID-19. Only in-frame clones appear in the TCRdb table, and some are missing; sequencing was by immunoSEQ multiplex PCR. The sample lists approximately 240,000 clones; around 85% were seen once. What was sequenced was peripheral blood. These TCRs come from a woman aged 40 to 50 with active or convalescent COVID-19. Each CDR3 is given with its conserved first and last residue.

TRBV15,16,CATSRRQGISNQPQHF
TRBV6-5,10,CASEANEQYF
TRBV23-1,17,CASSQIGQLGRHQPQHF
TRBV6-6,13,CASSPTGRQPQHF
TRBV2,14,CASRTDSSYNEQFF
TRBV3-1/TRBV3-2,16,CASSQDAFSSYNEQFF
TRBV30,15,CACHKGGASTDTQYF
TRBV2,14,CASSESRDGTEAFF
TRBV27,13,CASSWRDNQPQHF
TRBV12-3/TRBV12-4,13,CASKAQMNTEAFF
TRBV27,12,CASSLTGWGYTF